The clone carrying this T cell receptor (beta chain) has a handful of counts. The target antigen is unknown. Amplified TCR beta CDR3 regions derived from RNA transcripts. Carried out on the TCR CDR3, a first-round RT-PCR used the HTBI primer set. Each CDR3 protein is one row after TCRdb ran MiXCR on the multiplex PCR reads. The sample shows around 600,000 distinct CDR3 sequences, around 15% of them seen only once. The data were obtained in a study of T cells in Graves' hyperthyroidism and ophthalmopathy. Study conclusions and caveats: Most thyroid clonotypes with frequency above 0.001 were detected in blood.

Individuals with ophthalmopathy presented a Clinical Activity Score of at least 3, a NOSPECS grade of at least 4 and a duration under 3 months. Losses at the gene ends were 6 bases for V and 8 bases for J; bases not matched to a gene: 10. Per germline, CDR1 ENHRY and CDR2 SYGVKD. This CDR3 has 14 residues. The specimen was blood. The TCR sequence derives from a woman aged 45-59 years with Graves' ophthalmopathy. The rearrangement uses TRBV10-3 and TRBJ1-1, with 9 bases aligning to TRBD1. The DNA of the CDR3 is TGTGCCATCAGGGCCCTAATACAGGGGGCAGAAGCTTTCTTT. Translated, it gives CAIRALIQGAEAFF.